This T cell receptor beta chain appears in the sequencing data of a study of cytomegalovirus exposure and HLA in healthy donors. Study results and caveats: Testing in vitro showed three CMV-associated chains specific for CMV antigens.

The CDR3 has 13 residues. The V gene lost 2 bases and the J gene lost 6 bases, with 11 bases spanning the gap. Germline V gives CDR1 MNHEY, CDR2 SMNVEV (reference sequence). Notes on this clone: What it recognizes is unknown.

Only in-frame clones appear in the TCRdb table, and some are missing; sequencing was by immunoSEQ multiplex PCR. The sample records roughly 200,000 clones, about 81% being singletons. The receptor was derived from a woman aged 25-40 years in good health and CMV-seronegative. The specimen sequenced was PBMCs. The gene calls are TRBV27 and TRBJ2-7, with TRBD1 as a possible D gene (6 bases). CDR3 nucleotides: TGTGCCAGCAGTTTACAGGGGTTCTCCGAGCAGTACTTC. Translated: CASSLQGFSEQYF.